Given below is one T cell receptor (beta chain) in context. This sample was included in a study of blood T cell repertoires in COVID-19. Study-wide context: Acute-phase and convalescent COVID-19 samples originated in the United States, Italy and Spain.

Across about 22 US areas, participants ranged in age from 18 to 89 years. Profiled with immunoSEQ multiplex PCR; TCRdb holds only in-frame clones, not every one. The table shows 300,000 to 400,000 clones, with approximately 83% occurring only once. V trimming: 2 bases; J trimming: 4 bases; junction bases outside the gene matches: 6. The CDR3 runs 15 residues. Germline-derived CDR1 and CDR2 are KGHDR and SFDVKD. The sample consisted of PBMCs or T cells enriched from blood (not recorded which). The chain combines TRBV24-1 with TRBJ2-7; the match to TRBD2 covers 8 bases. The clonotype was recovered from a woman between 35 and 50 years old with acute COVID-19. The CDR3 sequence is CATSDSGAGVYEQYF. In nucleotides, the CDR3 is TGTGCCACCAGTGATTCGGGAGCGGGAGTGTACGAGCAGTACTTC.